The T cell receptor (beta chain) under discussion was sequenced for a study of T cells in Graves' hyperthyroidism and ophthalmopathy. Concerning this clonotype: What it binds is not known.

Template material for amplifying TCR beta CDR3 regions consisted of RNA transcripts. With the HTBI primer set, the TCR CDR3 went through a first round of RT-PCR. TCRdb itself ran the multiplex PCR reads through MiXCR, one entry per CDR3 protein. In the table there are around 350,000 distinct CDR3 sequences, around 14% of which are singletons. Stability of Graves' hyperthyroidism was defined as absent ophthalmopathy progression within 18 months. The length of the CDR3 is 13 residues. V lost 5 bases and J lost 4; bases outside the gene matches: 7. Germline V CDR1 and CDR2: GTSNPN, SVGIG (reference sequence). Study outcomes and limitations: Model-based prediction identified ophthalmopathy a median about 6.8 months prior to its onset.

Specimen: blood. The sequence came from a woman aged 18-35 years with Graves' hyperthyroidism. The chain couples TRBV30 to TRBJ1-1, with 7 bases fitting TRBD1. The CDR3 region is CAWVISGGTEAFF. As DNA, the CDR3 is TGTGCCTGGGTTATCTCAGGGGGCACTGAAGCTTTCTTT.